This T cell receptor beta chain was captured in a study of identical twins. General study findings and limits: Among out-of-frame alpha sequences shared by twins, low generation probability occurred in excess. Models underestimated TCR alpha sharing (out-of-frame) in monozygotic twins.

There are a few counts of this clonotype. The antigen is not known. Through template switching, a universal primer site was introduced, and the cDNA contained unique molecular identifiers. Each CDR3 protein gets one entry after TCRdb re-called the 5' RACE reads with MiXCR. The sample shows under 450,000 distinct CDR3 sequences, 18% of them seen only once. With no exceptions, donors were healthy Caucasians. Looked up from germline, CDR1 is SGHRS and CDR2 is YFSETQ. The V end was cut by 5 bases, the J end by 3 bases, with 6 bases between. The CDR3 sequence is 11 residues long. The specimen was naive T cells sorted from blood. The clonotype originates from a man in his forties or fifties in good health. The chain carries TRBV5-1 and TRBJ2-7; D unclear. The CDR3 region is CASSDHYEQYF. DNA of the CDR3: TGCGCCAGCAGTGACCACTACGAGCAGTACTTC.